This TCR beta chain is drawn from a study of shared clonotypes between healthy human individuals (TCRdb year 2020). Regarding the complete study: A couple of women and a few men aged 18 to 49 years were included in the cohort. To estimate repertoire size and how much clonotypes are shared between individuals, the study performed deep sequencing of blood TCR repertoires from 4 to 6 healthy adults. Libraries were prepared and TCR repertoires were sequenced by different laboratories using diverse techniques, in order to increase sequencing depth and limit assay-specific biases. Between about 0.9 and 10 billion PBMCs per donor were obtained by leukapheresis.

Donors were healthy HIV-negative adults with no recently reported acute infections or vaccinations. All donors were Caucasian adults living in Nashville, Tennessee, USA. In the unsorted samples, 70 million to 95 million PBMCs were counted, and genomic DNA was extracted using the QIAamp DNA Blood Mini kit. Blood was obtained by leukapheresis, after which PBMCs were separated by Ficoll-Histopaque density gradient centrifugation and cryopreserved in liquid nitrogen vapor phase. Using the deep immunoSEQ assay, TCR CDR3 regions were amplified from genomic DNA by multiplex PCR. Genomic DNA extracted from each cell subset was distributed evenly over all wells of several immunoSEQ 96-well plates, and each plate served as one replicate. Each replicate PCR for unsorted PBMC received 300 to 350 ng genomic DNA, equal to approximately 30,000 T cell genomes. Genomic DNA from unsorted PBMC was sequenced over ten immunoSEQ deep assay plates. The purified libraries were quantified using a Qubit 3.0 fluorometer, sized with a Bioanalyzer 2100, and then quantified again using the KAPA Library Quantification kit. A separate single-read 150-cycle Illumina NextSeq 550 flow cell was used to sequence each immunoSEQ 96-well plate. On the study's bioinformatics: Because the immunoSEQ output included only junctional sequences and no quality scores, the filtering could not be the same as the filtering used for full-length reads. Sequences were annotated with PyIR, a Python wrapper for IgBLAST v1.9, using IMGT germline references to assign V/J genes and CDR3. Any read was removed if the V/J assignment was weak (E-value above 1e-6), the CDR3 was missing, or the read contained stop codons, out-of-frame junctions, or ambiguous translated residues. V3J clonotypes were defined as sequences sharing an identical inferred V gene, J gene, and CDR3 amino acid sequence. To compute the percentage overlap between repertoires, the number of shared unique clonotypes was divided by the size of the smaller repertoire. Richness of each repertoire was evaluated using RTK rarefaction, the Chao1 estimator, and Recon v2.1 estimates of unobserved clonotypes. TCRdb's version of the immuneACCESS table is confined to in-frame rearrangements and falls short of the full clone set. An unresolved V gene accounts for under half of the shortfall where checked; the remainder is of unknown origin. The V and J calls and clone size are taken from that table; D and trimming were inferred from the DNA. The sample includes about 460,000 clones, with approximately 80% observed a single time. Jointly, the top ten make up 12% of the sample.

Deletion took 4 bases off V and 8 bases off J, with a span of 19 bases between the germline ends. Inclusive of the bounding cysteine and phenylalanine, the CDR3 is 15 residues long. Kept here is only the CDR3 DNA, which spans 45 bases and is read in frame from base 1. The germline V gene specifies SGDLS as CDR1 and YYNGEE as CDR2. This clone came up many times. The antigen it recognizes is unknown. Qualities for individual bases were not recorded, and no much larger clone is one base off. Overall study outcomes, separate from this receptor: Sampling was limited to blood, and TCR repertoires in tissue likely differ from TCR repertoires in blood. Because the study included a small number of donors, the genetic and exposure-history diversity represented was limited. Pairwise subsampling led to the expectation that sequencing depth would affect the degree of clonotype sharing among donors.

The chain employs TRBV9 and TRBJ2-4; TRBD1 is a possible D gene, resting on 6 matching bases. The sequence was collected from a woman in her forties in good health. Some clones in this sample may be carry-over from other donors' samples. The specimen was PBMCs. The DNA reads TGTGCCAGCAGCCCGGGACCCCAAGAGGGGGACATTCAGTACTTC. The resulting protein is CASSPGPQEGDIQYF.